The 2 T cell receptor beta chains reported below all come from one sample, sequenced in a study of beta chain features in type 1 diabetes. General study findings and limits: Type 1 diabetes patients had TCRB CDR3s that were shorter (moderately but significantly so) in all four CD4+ subsets.

For these TCRs, the target antigens are not known. Sequenced material consisted of expressed TCRB transcripts (all of the isolated RNA was reverse transcribed). Clones were read by immunoSEQ multiplex PCR, and TCRdb kept only the in-frame ones, dropping some. This sample carries 330,000 or so clones, 10% to 15% of them seen once, and the ten largest clones take around 0.01%. The source material was naive CD4+ T cells from blood. All receptors come from a woman aged 18-29 years with type 1 diabetes.

The rearrangement joins TRBV2 to TRBJ2-3; D call uncertain. Germline assignment: CDR1 SNHLY and CDR2 FYNNEI. The CDR3 covers 11 residues. The V and J ends lost 6 bases and 4 bases respectively, with 5 bases between them. The CDR3 coding sequence is TGTGCCAGCAGCTACCCAGATACGCAGTATTTT. It codes for CASSYPDTQYF.

V gene TRBV5-1 combines with J gene TRBJ2-7; no firm D call. The CDR3 length is 13 residues. V shed 2 bases and J shed 3 bases, with 9 bases lying between them. CDR1 and CDR2 (germline): SGHRS, YFSETQ. CDR3 nucleotide sequence: TGCGCCAGCAGCTTCCCAGGTCACTACGAGCAGTACTTC. It is translated as CASSFPGHYEQYF.